The sequence of this T cell receptor (beta chain) was determined in a study of blood T cell repertoires in COVID-19. In the study overall: From the United States, Italy and Spain came samples of acute and convalescent COVID-19.

V was pared by 1 base and J by 4 bases, with 3 bases of the junction left unmatched. The CDR3 sequence is 16 residues long. Germline assignment: CDR1 WNHNN and CDR2 SYGVQD (reference sequence). All enrollees were roughly 18 to 89 years old and from about two dozen US areas. Each participant's cohort was designated according to participant-reported clinical history. Those designated as exposed participants met a COVID-19 case within 2 weeks before study entry. Here immunoSEQ multiplex PCR was the method, and the copy in TCRdb shows in-frame clones only, minus some. The sample has 350,000 to 400,000 clones; approximately 90% are singletons.

This sequence joins TRBV10-1 and TRBJ2-5; 13 bases match TRBD2. This receptor was identified in a woman between 40 and 50 years old who had been exposed to COVID-19. The sample was PBMCs or T cells enriched from blood (not recorded which). CDR3: CASSELGLAGRETQYF. The CDR3 coding sequence is TGCGCCAGCAGTGAGTTGGGACTAGCGGGACGAGAGACCCAGTACTTC.